The 16 T cell receptor beta chains listed next were all sequenced from one sample in a study of neurological immune-mediated disorders. TCRdb processed the 5' RACE reads anew with MiXCR; each CDR3 protein has one entry. The sample records roughly 98,000 distinct CDR3 sequences, roughly an eighth being singletons. Time point denoted: longitudinal time-point 2. The sequenced material came from PBMCs. The receptor set was obtained from a female donor with HTLV-1-associated myelopathy (HAM/TSP).

There are many counts of this clonotype. This chain joins TRBV5-1 and TRBJ2-7; no definite D call. CDR3 size: 16 residues. V was shortened by 4 bases and J by 2 bases, with 19 bases between the two germline ends. Germline-derived CDR1 and CDR2 are SGHRS and YFSETQ. The CDR3 region has the DNA TGCGCCAGCAGCCTTGACGGTTCCTTTCGGACCTACGAGCAGTACTTC. This translates into CASSLDGSFRTYEQYF.

This clonotype was seen repeatedly, ten times or more. The J gene is TRBJ1-1, the V gene TRBV6-2 or TRBV6-3; 7 nucleotides agree with TRBD1. There are 14 residues in the CDR3. Germline V gene sequence: CDR1 MNHEY, CDR2 SVGEGT. Losses at the gene ends were 0 bases for V and 7 bases for J; bases not matched to a gene: 5. The CDR3 region has the DNA TGTGCCAGCAGTTACTCCCAGGGGGGATTTGAAGCTTTCTTT. It yields the protein CASSYSQGGFEAFF.

Ten or more counts support this clonotype. The rearrangement joins TRBV6-1 to TRBJ2-1, with 12 bases aligning to TRBD1. Per the germline V gene, CDR1 is MNHNS and CDR2 is SASEGT. The trim removed 2 bases at V and 8 bases at J, leaving 4 bases unmatched. CDR3 length: 15 residues. The CDR3 sequence is CASSERDRGRDEQFF. The CDR3 DNA sequence: TGTGCCAGCAGTGAAAGGGACAGGGGGCGCGATGAGCAGTTCTTC.

This clonotype was detected many times. The chain couples TRBV12-3 or TRBV12-4 to TRBJ1-6, with 9 bases lining up with TRBD1. The V segment lost 8 bases and the J segment 9 bases; nucleotides outside the gene matches: 11. The length of the CDR3 is 15 residues. The CDR3 loop is CASGPPGQGLSPLHF. The DNA of the CDR3 is TGTGCCAGCGGACCACCGGGACAGGGACTTTCACCCCTCCACTTT.

This clonotype was seen ten or more times. The CDR3 region is CSARDNRGPYEQYF. The CDR3 nucleotides are TGCAGTGCTAGAGACAACCGGGGCCCCTACGAGCAGTACTTC. V is TRBV20-1 and J is TRBJ2-7, with D possibly called TRBD1 or TRBD2 (5 bases each). The CDR3 extends over 14 amino acids. Germline assignment: CDR1 DFQATT and CDR2 SNEGSKA (reference sequence). Trimming left V 0 bases short and J 2 bases short, with 11 bases between.

This clonotype occurred many times. V is TRBV4-2 and J is TRBJ1-5; 9 bases line up with TRBD1. The CDR3 sequence is 14 residues long. The germline V gene has CDR1 LGHNA and CDR2 YNFKEQ. Unmatched junction bases numbered 0, after V lost 1 base and J lost 5 bases. The CDR3 bases are TGTGCCAGCAGCCAAGGGACAGGGGATCAGCCCCAGCATTTT. Amino acids: CASSQGTGDQPQHF.

J is TRBJ2-5 and V is TRBV27; 10 bases are shared with TRBD1. This CDR3 comprises 15 residues. With 1 base clipped from V and 2 bases from J, the junction kept 1 base outside the gene matches. CDR1 MNHEY and CDR2 SMNVEV come from the germline V gene (reference sequence). CDR3 loop: CASSLLGQGQETQYF. The CDR3 DNA follows: TGTGCCAGCAGTTTATTGGGACAGGGGCAAGAGACCCAGTACTTC.

This clonotype has ten or more counts. The chain is built from TRBV12-3 or TRBV12-4 and TRBJ1-3; no clear D. Trimming removed 4 bases at V and 0 bases at J, with 10 bases between. The length of the CDR3 is 15 residues. CDR3 DNA sequence: TGTGCCAGCAGTTCCCTTAGAAACTCTGGAAACACCATATATTTT. It specifies CASSSLRNSGNTIYF.

This clonotype was observed a handful of times. The V and J genes are TRBV5-1 and TRBJ2-2; 7 bases are a match to TRBD1. J lost 4 bases, V lost 4 bases, and 13 bases had no gene match. The V gene's germline CDR1 is SGHRS and CDR2 YFSETQ. This CDR3 has 17 residues. The CDR3 DNA reads as TGCGCCAGCAGCCTTAACACCGACAGGGCGTCCACCGGGGAGCTGTTTTTT. This gives the protein CASSLNTDRASTGELFF.

Ten or more counts support this clonotype. This rearrangement joins TRBV15 to TRBJ1-1; 7 bases match TRBD1. The CDR3 is 14 amino acids. V shed 5 bases and J 4 bases; nucleotides not matched to a gene: 7. Germline-derived CDR1 and CDR2 are LNHNV and YYDKDF (reference sequence). This CDR3 reads CATSARGGSTEAFF. CDR3 bases: TGTGCCACCAGCGCACGAGGGGGCTCCACTGAAGCTTTCTTT.

This clonotype was counted ten times or more. The V call is TRBV5-6, the J call TRBJ2-7; D might be TRBD1 (6 bases). Trimming cost V 6 bases and J 0 bases, with 16 bases left between them. This CDR3 has 15 residues. CDR1 SGHDT and CDR2 YYEEEE come from the germline V gene. The CDR3 bases are TGTGCCAGCACCCTGGGACATATTGTCTCCTACGAGCAGTACTTC. Its protein is CASTLGHIVSYEQYF.

The sample holds many counts of this clonotype. The chain employs TRBV18 and TRBJ1-1; 8 bases are shared with TRBD1. The CDR3 is 15 amino acids. The trim removed 3 bases at V and 1 base at J, leaving 4 bases unmatched. CDR1 and CDR2 (germline): KGHSH, LQKENI. DNA of the CDR3: TGTGCCAGCTCACCGACAGGGGACGCGAACACTGAAGCTTTCTTT. It specifies CASSPTGDANTEAFF. Drawing the rest from reference TRBV18 and TRBJ1-1, the complete variable domain is NAGVMQNPRHLVRRRGQEARLRCSPMKGHSHVYWYRQLPEEGLKFMVYLQKENIIDESGMPKERFSAEFPKEGPSILRIQQVVRGDSAAYFCASSPTGDANTEAFFGQGTRLTVV.

This clonotype was recorded at least ten times. The rearrangement uses TRBV29-1 and TRBJ1-1; possibly TRBD1 for D (5 bases). Germline V gene data show CDR1 as SQVTM and CDR2 as ANQGSEA. V was trimmed by 7 bases and J by 7 bases, leaving 10 bases between them. This CDR3 is 10 amino acids long. As DNA, the CDR3 is TGCAGCGGGGGGGAAGATGAAGCTTTCTTT. Translation gives CSGGEDEAFF.

This clonotype turned up a few times. V gene TRBV20-1 combines with J gene TRBJ2-7; 7 positions agree with TRBD1. The CDR3 spans 13 residues. J was trimmed by 4 bases and V by 3 bases; bases with no gene match: 6. Germline V gives CDR1 DFQATT, CDR2 SNEGSKA (reference sequence). CDR3 DNA: TGCAGTGCTAGTAGACAGGGTGGATACGAGCAGTACTTC. Residues: CSASRQGGYEQYF.

The V call is TRBV7-9, the J call TRBJ1-4; D call uncertain. This CDR3 comprises 15 residues. V dropped 2 bases and J dropped 0 bases, with 7 bases sitting between them. CDR1 and CDR2 from the germline V gene are SEHNR and FQNEAQ (reference sequence). The CDR3 is CASSLRQATNEKLFF. For the CDR3, the DNA is TGTGCCAGCAGCTTAAGACAAGCAACTAATGAAAAACTGTTTTTT. The variable domain in full, completed from reference TRBV7-9 and TRBJ1-4, reads DTGVSQNPRHKITKRGQNVTFRCDPISEHNRLYWYRQTLGQGPEFLTYFQNEAQLEKSRLLSDRFSAERPKGSFSTLEIQRTEQGDSAMYLCASSLRQATNEKLFFGSGTQLSVL.

This clonotype appeared many times. The genes are TRBV28 and TRBJ2-2; 7 bases agree with TRBD2. Losses at the gene ends were 6 bases for V and 2 bases for J; bases not matched to a gene: 9. The V gene's germline CDR1 is MDHEN and CDR2 SYDVKM. The CDR3 covers 16 residues. CDR3 in DNA: TGTGCCAGCAGATTGGGGGGGGGTGGAAACACCGGGGAGCTGTTTTTT. Translation gives CASRLGGGGNTGELFF.